A selection of T cell receptor beta chains follows, all from one sample in a study of long-term antiretroviral therapy in people with HIV. Using immunoSEQ multiplex PCR, the repertoire was profiled, and TCRdb retains in-frame clones only, with some absent. The table lists approximately 17,000 clones, around four fifths of them singletons. Sequencing used unsorted PBMCs, obtained more than 3.1 years after starting antiretroviral therapy. These receptors were collected from a woman in her thirties or forties with HIV. Both conserved end residues are part of each CDR3. Each record gives: D gene, V gene, J gene, clone size, CDR3 protein, CDR3 DNA. D genes are given only for firm matches. Some rows mark clone size as missing; the rest say once, few, many or name a class of expanded clone.

D: TRBD2
V: TRBV10-2
J: TRBJ2-7
size: -
CDR3: CASSVTGGGYEQYF
DNA: TGCGCCAGCAGTGTAACGGGGGGGGGCTACGAGCAGTACTTC

D: TRBD1
V: TRBV6-6
J: TRBJ1-2
size: few
CDR3: CASSNRDRGLSGYTF
DNA: TGTGCCAGCAGCAACCGGGACAGGGGGCTCAGTGGCTACACCTTC

D: TRBD2
V: TRBV7-9
J: TRBJ2-1
size: -
CDR3: CASSLIAGLTTHNEQFF
DNA: TGTGCCAGCAGCTTAATAGCGGGGTTGACTACCCACAATGAGCAGTTCTTC

D: -
V: TRBV7-9
J: TRBJ2-2
size: -
CDR3: CASSLLLGAGVRELFF
DNA: TGTGCCAGCAGCCTCCTTCTGGGGGCGGGGGTCCGGGAGCTGTTTTTT

D: -
V: TRBV6-6
J: TRBJ2-1
size: few
CDR3: CASSDSPENNEQFF
DNA: TGTGCCAGCAGTGACAGCCCCGAGAACAATGAGCAGTTCTTC

D: TRBD1
V: TRBV6-5
J: TRBJ1-2
size: once
CDR3: CASSFAGTGGSGYTF
DNA: TGTGCCAGCAGTTTCGCCGGGACAGGGGGCTCCGGCTACACCTTC

D: TRBD1
V: TRBV25-1
J: TRBJ1-6
size: -
CDR3: CASSDPDRADYNSPLHF
DNA: TGTGCCAGCAGTGATCCCGACAGGGCGGACTATAATTCACCCCTCCACTTT

D: -
V: TRBV14
J: TRBJ1-2
size: -
CDR3: CASSLSGVQTTF
DNA: TGTGCCAGCAGCCTTTCGGGTGTTCAGACCACCTTC

D: -
V: TRBV7-9
J: TRBJ1-2
size: -
CDR3: CASSLADSFTYGYTF
DNA: TGTGCCAGCAGCTTAGCCGACAGCTTCACCTATGGCTACACCTTC

D: TRBD1
V: TRBV6-5
J: TRBJ1-2
size: -
CDR3: CASSPGQGHGYTF
DNA: TGTGCCAGCAGCCCAGGACAGGGCCATGGCTACACCTTC

D: -
V: TRBV27
J: TRBJ2-5
size: -
CDR3: CASSLMATTEETQYF
DNA: TGTGCCAGCAGTTTAATGGCAACTACGGAAGAGACCCAGTACTTC

D: TRBD1
V: TRBV5-4
J: TRBJ2-5
size: -
CDR3: CASSSQTGGQETQYF
DNA: TGTGCCAGCAGCTCACAGACAGGGGGGCAAGAGACCCAGTACTTC

D: TRBD1
V: TRBV14
J: TRBJ2-7
size: -
CDR3: CASSRTGQGASYEQYF
DNA: TGTGCCAGCAGCCGCACCGGACAGGGGGCCTCCTACGAGCAGTACTTC

D: TRBD1
V: TRBV30
J: TRBJ1-5
size: -
CDR3: CAWSDYPDRGGGPQHF
DNA: TGTGCCTGGAGTGACTACCCGGACAGGGGAGGTGGGCCCCAGCATTTT

D: -
V: TRBV6-1
J: TRBJ1-2
size: few
CDR3: CASSEGDRNYGYTF
DNA: TGTGCCAGCAGTGAAGGAGACAGGAACTATGGCTACACCTTC

D: -
V: TRBV6-5
J: TRBJ1-2
size: -
CDR3: CASSYSGLGNYGYTF
DNA: TGTGCCAGCAGTTACTCAGGGCTGGGTAACTATGGCTACACCTTC

D: -
V: TRBV27
J: TRBJ1-2
size: few
CDR3: CASSFSSGTYGYTF
DNA: TGTGCCAGCAGTTTTTCCTCCGGCACCTATGGCTACACCTTC

D: TRBD1
V: TRBV6-6
J: TRBJ1-5
size: -
CDR3: CASSSRGSDSNQPQHF
DNA: TGTGCCAGCAGTTCCAGGGGGTCAGATAGCAATCAGCCCCAGCATTTT

D: -
V: TRBV11-2
J: TRBJ2-3
size: -
CDR3: CASRTGGGILPKYF
DNA: TGTGCCAGCAGAACAGGGGGGGGGATCCTCCCTAAGTATTTT

D: TRBD2
V: TRBV7-2
J: TRBJ2-1
size: -
CDR3: CASSLEGTSRQFF
DNA: TGTGCCAGCAGCTTAGAGGGGACTAGCCGGCAGTTCTTC

D: -
V: TRBV5-6
J: TRBJ1-1
size: -
CDR3: CASSPIGVGEAFF
DNA: TGTGCCAGCAGTCCTATAGGGGTAGGTGAAGCTTTCTTT

D: -
V: TRBV7-2
J: TRBJ1-6
size: -
CDR3: CASSLGGVWSPLHF
DNA: TGTGCCAGCAGCTTAGGGGGAGTGTGGTCACCCCTCCACTTT

D: -
V: TRBV5-5
J: TRBJ2-7
size: -
CDR3: CATNLDGYEQYF
DNA: TGTGCCACCAACCTTGACGGATACGAGCAGTACTTC

D: TRBD1
V: TRBV29-1
J: TRBJ1-1
size: few
CDR3: CSAAGQENTEAFF
DNA: TGCAGCGCTGCGGGACAGGAGAACACTGAAGCTTTCTTT

D: -
V: TRBV6-5
J: TRBJ1-5
size: few
CDR3: CASGFGPQHF
DNA: TGTGCCAGTGGGTTCGGGCCCCAGCATTTT

D: -
V: TRBV2
J: TRBJ1-1
size: few
CDR3: CASSYTGPSMNTEAFF
DNA: TGTGCCAGCAGCTACACGGGACCATCTATGAACACTGAAGCTTTCTTT

D: TRBD1
V: TRBV30
J: TRBJ1-1
size: once
CDR3: CAWSPRWDSLEAFF
DNA: TGTGCCTGGAGTCCTCGGTGGGACAGCCTTGAAGCTTTCTTT

D: -
V: TRBV5-1
J: TRBJ1-1
size: -
CDR3: CASSFGTGDYTEAFF
DNA: TGCGCCAGCAGCTTCGGGACGGGCGACTACACTGAAGCTTTCTTT

D: -
V: TRBV5-1
J: TRBJ1-3
size: -
CDR3: CASSLEGSGNTIYF
DNA: TGCGCCAGCAGCTTGGAAGGGTCTGGAAACACCATATATTTT

D: -
V: TRBV5-4
J: TRBJ2-7
size: -
CDR3: CASSLMVRLEQYF
DNA: TGTGCCAGCAGCTTGATGGTTCGTCTCGAGCAGTACTTC

D: TRBD2
V: TRBV4-3
J: TRBJ2-1
size: few
CDR3: CASSQDGTSAAYNEQFF
DNA: TGCGCCAGCAGCCAAGATGGGACTAGCGCAGCCTACAATGAGCAGTTCTTC

D: -
V: TRBV4-3
J: TRBJ1-4
size: -
CDR3: CASSQGSREGEKLFF
DNA: TGCGCCAGCAGCCAAGGGTCCAGGGAGGGTGAAAAACTGTTTTTT

D: TRBD2
V: TRBV6-5
J: TRBJ2-1
size: -
CDR3: CASSYSTSGGHEQFF
DNA: TGTGCCAGCAGTTACTCGACTAGCGGGGGCCATGAGCAGTTCTTC

D: TRBD1
V: TRBV2
J: TRBJ2-7
size: -
CDR3: CASRRTGAYEQYF
DNA: TGTGCCAGCAGACGGACAGGGGCGTACGAGCAGTACTTC

D: TRBD1
V: TRBV5-5
J: TRBJ2-7
size: -
CDR3: CASSFETGAYEQYF
DNA: TGTGCCAGCAGCTTTGAGACAGGGGCCTACGAGCAGTACTTC

D: -
V: TRBV7-2
J: TRBJ1-6
size: -
CDR3: CASSPYMTGRNSPLHF
DNA: TGTGCCAGCAGCCCCTATATGACGGGGCGGAATTCACCCCTCCACTTT

D: -
V: TRBV5-4
J: TRBJ1-3
size: -
CDR3: CASSLAGQRSGNTIYF
DNA: TGTGCCAGCAGCTTGGCCGGCCAGCGCTCTGGAAACACCATATATTTT

D: TRBD1
V: TRBV2
J: TRBJ1-2
size: -
CDR3: CASSIDPGQGSTF
DNA: TGTGCCAGCAGTATAGACCCGGGACAGGGATCCACCTTC

D: TRBD1
V: TRBV18
J: TRBJ2-3
size: -
CDR3: CASSPAGGSTDTQYF
DNA: TGTGCCAGCTCACCAGCAGGGGGCAGCACAGATACGCAGTATTTT

D: -
V: TRBV5-1
J: TRBJ2-3
size: -
CDR3: CASSLSWRGQGTQYF
DNA: TGCGCCAGCAGCTTGTCTTGGCGAGGGCAGGGTACGCAGTATTTT

D: TRBD1
V: TRBV5-1
J: TRBJ1-3
size: -
CDR3: CASSLAWDRGRGNTIYF
DNA: TGCGCCAGCAGCTTGGCCTGGGACAGGGGCCGTGGAAACACCATATATTTT

D: -
V: TRBV27
J: TRBJ2-2
size: -
CDR3: CASSRDGTGELFF
DNA: TGTGCCAGCAGTCGGGACGGCACCGGGGAGCTGTTTTTT

D: -
V: TRBV19
J: TRBJ2-2
size: few
CDR3: CASSVGGTGELFF
DNA: TGTGCCAGTAGTGTGGGCGGAACCGGGGAGCTGTTTTTT

D: TRBD1
V: TRBV6-5
J: TRBJ1-1
size: -
CDR3: CASSRGTGMNTEAFF
DNA: TGTGCCAGCAGTCGAGGGACAGGGATGAACACTGAAGCTTTCTTT

D: -
V: TRBV5-5
J: TRBJ1-1
size: -
CDR3: CASSLQNTEAFF
DNA: TGTGCCAGCAGCTTGCAGAACACTGAAGCTTTCTTT

D: -
V: TRBV13
J: TRBJ1-2
size: -
CDR3: CASSLGQYGYTF
DNA: TGTGCCAGCAGCTTAGGACAGTATGGCTACACCTTC

D: -
V: TRBV6-6
J: TRBJ1-2
size: -
CDR3: CASSLLGPDTQYGYTF
DNA: TGTGCCAGCAGTCTCCTCGGACCTGATACACAGTATGGCTACACCTTC

D: -
V: TRBV19
J: TRBJ1-2
size: -
CDR3: CASSDRSYGYTF
DNA: TGTGCCAGTAGTGATCGGAGCTATGGCTACACCTTC

D: TRBD1
V: TRBV12-5
J: TRBJ2-1
size: -
CDR3: CASGLDRGLLSYNEQFF
DNA: TGTGCTAGTGGTTTGGACAGGGGGTTATTATCCTACAATGAGCAGTTCTTC